This TCR beta chain was recovered during a study of blood T cell repertoires in COVID-19. On the study more broadly: Material from acute and convalescent COVID-19 was sourced from the United States, Italy and Spain. In each case, the material was cDNA or gDNA derived from T cells, B-cell-depleted T cells, or PBMCs.

Per the original data handling: Estimated nucleated cell counts came from reference gene primer amplification. Produced via immunoSEQ multiplex PCR; TCRdb's table is partial and in-frame only. Clone size and the V and J calls come from that table; the DNA yielded D and trimming. The sample holds 200,000 to 250,000 clones, around 84% seen once. During active infection, Seattle patients enrolled and were then monitored through disease. Trimming at V came to 0 bases and at J to 8 bases, leaving 10 bases not matched to a gene. The CDR3 contains 15 residues. CDR1 SGHNT and CDR2 YYREEE come from the germline V gene (reference sequence).

Sequencing was done on a sample of peripheral blood. This receptor was obtained from a woman at least 80 years old with COVID-19, enrolled during active disease. This sequence joins TRBV5-4 and TRBJ1-2; 7 bases align to TRBD1. CDR3 sequence reads: CASSLGGDRRQGYTF. In nucleotides, the CDR3 is TGTGCCAGCAGCTTGGGAGGGGACAGACGCCAGGGCTACACCTTC. Full variable domain (missing parts from reference TRBV5-4 and TRBJ1-2): ETGVTQSPTHLIKTRGQQVTLRCSSQSGHNTVSWYQQALGQGPQFIFQYYREEENGRGNFPPRFSGLQFPNYSSELNVNALELDDSALYLCASSLGGDRRQGYTFGSGTRLTVV.